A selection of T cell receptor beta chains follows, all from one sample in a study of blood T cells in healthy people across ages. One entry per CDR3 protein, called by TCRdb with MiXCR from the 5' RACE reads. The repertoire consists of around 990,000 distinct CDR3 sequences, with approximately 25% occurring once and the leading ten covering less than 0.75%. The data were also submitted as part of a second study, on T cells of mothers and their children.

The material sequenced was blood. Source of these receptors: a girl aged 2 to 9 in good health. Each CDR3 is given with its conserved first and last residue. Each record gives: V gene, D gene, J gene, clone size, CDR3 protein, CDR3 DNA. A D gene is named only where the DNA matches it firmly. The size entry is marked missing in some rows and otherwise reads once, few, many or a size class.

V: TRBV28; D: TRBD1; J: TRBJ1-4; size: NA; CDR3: CASTSGDRVNEKLFF; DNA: TGTGCCAGCACAAGCGGGGACAGGGTAAATGAAAAACTGTTTTTT
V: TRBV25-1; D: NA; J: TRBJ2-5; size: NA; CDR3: CASSAGRQTQETQYF; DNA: TGTGCCAGCAGTGCCGGGCGACAGACCCAAGAGACCCAGTACTTC
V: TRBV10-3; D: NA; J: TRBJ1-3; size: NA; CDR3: CAISEGGRRFPGNTIYF; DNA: TGTGCCATCAGTGAGGGTGGCCGACGCTTCCCTGGAAACACCATATATTTT
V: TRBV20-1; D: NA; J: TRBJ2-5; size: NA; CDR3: CSARVVEQETQYF; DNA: TGCAGTGCTAGAGTGGTAGAACAAGAGACCCAGTACTTC
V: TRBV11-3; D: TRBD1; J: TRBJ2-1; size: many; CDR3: CASSRQGQYNEQFF; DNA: TGTGCCAGCAGTCGCCAGGGACAGTACAATGAGCAGTTCTTC
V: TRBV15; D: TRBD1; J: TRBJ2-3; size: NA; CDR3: CATSPQTGITADTQYF; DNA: TGTGCCACCAGCCCCCAGACAGGGATTACCGCAGATACGCAGTATTTT
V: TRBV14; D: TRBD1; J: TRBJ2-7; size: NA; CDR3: CASSQRTSDRGHEQYF; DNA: TGTGCCAGCAGCCAACGAACGTCGGACAGGGGTCACGAGCAGTACTTC
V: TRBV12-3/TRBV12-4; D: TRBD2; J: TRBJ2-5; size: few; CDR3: CASSPWTSGGGTQYF; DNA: TGTGCCAGCAGTCCATGGACTAGCGGGGGCGGGACCCAGTACTTC
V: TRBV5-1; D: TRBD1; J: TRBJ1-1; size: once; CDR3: CASSAIRGSTEAFF; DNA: TGCGCCAGCAGCGCAATCAGGGGGAGCACTGAAGCTTTCTTT
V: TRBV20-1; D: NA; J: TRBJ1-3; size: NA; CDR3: CSVLGVLDTIYF; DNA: TGCAGTGTCCTAGGCGTTTTAGACACCATATATTTT
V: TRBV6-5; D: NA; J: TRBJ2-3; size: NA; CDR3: CASSRAGITDTQYF; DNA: TGTGCCAGCAGTCGGGCGGGAATTACAGATACGCAGTATTTT
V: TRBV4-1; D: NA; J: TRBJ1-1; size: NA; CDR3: CASSHPGLHGEAFF; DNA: TGCGCCAGCAGCCACCCCGGACTTCACGGTGAAGCTTTCTTT
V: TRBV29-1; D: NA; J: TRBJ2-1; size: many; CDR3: CSVEAEVTYNEQFF; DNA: TGCAGCGTTGAGGCAGAAGTTACCTACAATGAGCAGTTCTTC
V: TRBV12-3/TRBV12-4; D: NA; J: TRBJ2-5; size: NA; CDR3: CASSLLQGSQETQYF; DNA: TGTGCCAGCAGTTTACTGCAGGGCTCCCAAGAGACCCAGTACTTC
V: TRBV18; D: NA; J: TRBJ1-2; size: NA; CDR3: CASSLIPHRGYTF; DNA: TGTGCCAGCTCACTCATTCCGCACAGAGGCTACACCTTC
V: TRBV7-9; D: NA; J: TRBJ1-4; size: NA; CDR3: CASSFGGGLEKLFF; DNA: TGTGCCAGCAGCTTCGGGGGAGGATTGGAAAAACTGTTTTTT
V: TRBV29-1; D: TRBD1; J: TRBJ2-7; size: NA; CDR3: CSVVPGQGTYEQYF; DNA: TGCAGCGTTGTACCCGGACAGGGAACATACGAGCAGTACTTC
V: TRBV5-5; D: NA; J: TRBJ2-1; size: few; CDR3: CASSMNRIQQFF; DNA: TGTGCCAGCAGCATGAACAGAATTCAGCAGTTCTTC
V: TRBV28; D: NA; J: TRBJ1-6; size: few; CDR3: CASKASSYNSPLHF; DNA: TGTGCCAGCAAGGCGAGCTCCTATAATTCACCCCTCCACTTT
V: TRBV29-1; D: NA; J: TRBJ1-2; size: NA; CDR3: CSVEDVNGYTF; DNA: TGCAGCGTTGAAGATGTGAATGGCTACACCTTC
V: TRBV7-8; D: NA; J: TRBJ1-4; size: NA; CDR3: CASSQEGGANEKLFF; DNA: TGTGCCAGCAGTCAGGAGGGGGGGGCTAATGAAAAACTGTTTTTT
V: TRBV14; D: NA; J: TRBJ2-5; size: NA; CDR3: CASSPYREGETQYF; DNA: TGTGCCAGCAGCCCCTACAGGGAAGGAGAGACCCAGTACTTC
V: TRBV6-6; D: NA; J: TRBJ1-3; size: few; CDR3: CASSRPGISGNTIYF; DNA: TGTGCCAGCAGCCGCCCCGGGATATCTGGAAACACCATATATTTT
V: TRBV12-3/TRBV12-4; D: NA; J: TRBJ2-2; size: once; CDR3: CASSLVPATGELFF; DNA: TGTGCCAGCAGTTTAGTCCCAGCCACCGGGGAGCTGTTTTTT
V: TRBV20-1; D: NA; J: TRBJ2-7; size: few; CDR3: CSANRAGYYEQYF; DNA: TGCAGTGCTAATCGGGCAGGGTACTACGAGCAGTACTTC
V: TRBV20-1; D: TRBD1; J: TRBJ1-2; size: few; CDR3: CSARPLDRDYGYTF; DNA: TGCAGTGCTAGACCTTTAGACAGGGACTATGGCTACACCTTC
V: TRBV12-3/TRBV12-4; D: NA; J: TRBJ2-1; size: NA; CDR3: CASTNPDGTEQFF; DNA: TGTGCCAGCACCAACCCTGACGGGACTGAGCAGTTCTTC
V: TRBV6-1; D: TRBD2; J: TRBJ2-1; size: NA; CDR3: CASSLLSGRAGDEQFF; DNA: TGTGCCAGCAGTCTCCTCAGCGGGAGGGCCGGGGATGAGCAGTTCTTC
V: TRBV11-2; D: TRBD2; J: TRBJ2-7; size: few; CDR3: CASSLGVAGGYEQYF; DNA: TGTGCCAGCAGCTTAGGGGTAGCGGGGGGATACGAGCAGTACTTC
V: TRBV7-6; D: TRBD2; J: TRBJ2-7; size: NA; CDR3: CASSKDGPGLEFYEQYF; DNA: TGTGCCAGCAGTAAAGACGGTCCGGGACTAGAATTTTACGAGCAGTACTTC
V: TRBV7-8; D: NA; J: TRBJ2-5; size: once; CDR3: CASSQASPGTQYF; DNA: TGTGCCAGCAGCCAAGCTTCCCCTGGGACCCAGTACTTC
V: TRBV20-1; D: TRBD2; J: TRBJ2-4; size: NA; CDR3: CAFSGVKNIQYF; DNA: TGCGCCTTCAGCGGGGTTAAAAACATTCAGTACTTC
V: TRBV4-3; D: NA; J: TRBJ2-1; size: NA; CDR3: CASSQASTSSYNEQFF; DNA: TGCGCCAGCAGCCAAGCTAGCACGAGCTCCTACAATGAGCAGTTCTTC
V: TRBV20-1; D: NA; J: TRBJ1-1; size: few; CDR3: CSAQDGRGNTEAFF; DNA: TGCAGTGCCCAGGACGGCAGGGGGAACACTGAAGCTTTCTTT